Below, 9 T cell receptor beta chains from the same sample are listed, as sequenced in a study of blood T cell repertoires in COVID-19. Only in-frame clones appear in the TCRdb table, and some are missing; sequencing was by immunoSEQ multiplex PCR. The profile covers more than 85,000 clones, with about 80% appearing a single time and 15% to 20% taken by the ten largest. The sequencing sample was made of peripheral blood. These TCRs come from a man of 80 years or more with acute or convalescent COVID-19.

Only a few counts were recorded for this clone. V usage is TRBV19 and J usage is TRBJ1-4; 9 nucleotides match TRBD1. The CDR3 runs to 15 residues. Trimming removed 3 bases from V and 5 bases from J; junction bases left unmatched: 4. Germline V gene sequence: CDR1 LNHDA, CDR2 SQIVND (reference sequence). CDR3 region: CASSIAGTGNEKLFF. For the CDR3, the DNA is TGTGCCAGTAGTATCGCCGGGACAGGGAATGAAAAACTGTTTTTT. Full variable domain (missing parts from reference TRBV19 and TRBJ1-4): DGGITQSPKYLFRKEGQNVTLSCEQNLNHDAMYWYRQDPGQGLRLIYYSQIVNDFQKGDIAEGYSVSREKKESFPLTVTSAQKNPTAFYLCASSIAGTGNEKLFFGSGTQLSVL.

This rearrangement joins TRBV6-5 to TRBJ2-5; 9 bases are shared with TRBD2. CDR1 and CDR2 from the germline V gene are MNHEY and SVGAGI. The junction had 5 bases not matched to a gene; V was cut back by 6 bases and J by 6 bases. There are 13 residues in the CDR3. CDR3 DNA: TGTGCCAGCAGCCCAGCGGGAGGTCAGACCCAGTACTTC. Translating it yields CASSPAGGQTQYF.

CDR3 nucleotides: TGTGCCAGCAGCTCCGGTCGGGGACAGACCTACGAGCAGTACTTC. This translates into CASSSGRGQTYEQYF. The V call is TRBV7-2, the J call TRBJ2-7; 7 positions match TRBD1. CDR3 length equals 15 residues. Germline CDR1 is SGHTA and CDR2 is FQGNSA. V was pared by 4 bases and J by 2 bases, with 8 bases of the junction left unmatched.

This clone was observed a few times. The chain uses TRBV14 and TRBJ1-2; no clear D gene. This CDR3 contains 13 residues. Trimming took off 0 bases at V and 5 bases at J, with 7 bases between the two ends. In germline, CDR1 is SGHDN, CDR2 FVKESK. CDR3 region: CASSQDPVYGYTF. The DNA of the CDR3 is TGTGCCAGCAGCCAAGATCCAGTATATGGCTACACCTTC.

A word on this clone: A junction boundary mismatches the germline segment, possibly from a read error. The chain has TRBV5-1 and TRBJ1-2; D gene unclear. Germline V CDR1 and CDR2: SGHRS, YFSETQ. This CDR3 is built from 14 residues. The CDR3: CASSPRRDNDGYTF. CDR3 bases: TGCGCCAGCAGCCCCCGGCGGGATAACGATGGCTACACCTTC.

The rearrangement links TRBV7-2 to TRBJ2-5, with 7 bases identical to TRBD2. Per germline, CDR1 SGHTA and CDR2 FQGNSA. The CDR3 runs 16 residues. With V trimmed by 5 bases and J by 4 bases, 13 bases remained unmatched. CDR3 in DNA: TGTGCCAGCAGCGGTCGGGTGGGAGGGAACACAGAGACCCAGTACTTC. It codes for CASSGRVGGNTETQYF.

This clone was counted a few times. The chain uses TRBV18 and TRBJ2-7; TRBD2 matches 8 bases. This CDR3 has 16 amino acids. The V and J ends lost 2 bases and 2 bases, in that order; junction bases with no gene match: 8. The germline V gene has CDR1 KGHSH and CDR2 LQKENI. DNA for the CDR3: TGTGCCAGCTCACCAGCGGGAGGCTATACTACCTACGAGCAGTACTTC. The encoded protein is CASSPAGGYTTYEQYF.

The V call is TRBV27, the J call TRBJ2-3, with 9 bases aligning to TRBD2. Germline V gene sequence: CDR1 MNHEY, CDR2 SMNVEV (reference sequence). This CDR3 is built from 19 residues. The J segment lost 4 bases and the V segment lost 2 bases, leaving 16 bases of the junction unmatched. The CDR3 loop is CASSLKVPGLAGHPDTQYF. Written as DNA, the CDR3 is TGTGCCAGCAGTTTAAAAGTCCCTGGGCTAGCGGGACACCCAGATACGCAGTATTTT.

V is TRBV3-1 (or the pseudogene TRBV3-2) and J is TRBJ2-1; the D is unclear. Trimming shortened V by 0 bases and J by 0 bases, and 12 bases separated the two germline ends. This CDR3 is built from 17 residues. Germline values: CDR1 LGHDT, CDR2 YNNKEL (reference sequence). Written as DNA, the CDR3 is TGTGCCAGCAGCCAAGATCTGGGCTTTAGCTCCTACAATGAGCAGTTCTTC. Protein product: CASSQDLGFSSYNEQFF.